These 5 T cell receptor beta chains originate from one sample sequenced in a study of beta chain features in type 1 diabetes. What was sequenced were expressed TCRB transcripts, since all of the isolated RNA had been reverse transcribed. Produced via immunoSEQ multiplex PCR; TCRdb's table is partial and in-frame only. The table records 810,000 or so clones, about a sixth of them present only once. Sequenced: naive CD4+ T cells from blood. Every receptor here comes from a woman aged 18-29 years in good health.

The chain links TRBV7-2 to TRBJ2-1; D not certain. The germline gives CDR1 SGHTA, CDR2 FQGNSA. The CDR3 sequence is 15 residues long. With 6 bases removed from V and 0 bases from J, the gap between germline ends came to 12 bases. The DNA for the CDR3 is TGTGCCAGCAGTTCCACGATAAGCTCCTACAATGAGCAGTTCTTC. This sequence encodes CASSSTISSYNEQFF.

The chain recombines TRBV9 with TRBJ2-7; D possibly corresponds to TRBD1 (5 bases). With 6 bases removed from V and 5 bases from J, the gap between germline ends came to 15 bases. Germline V gene data show CDR1 as SGDLS and CDR2 as YYNGEE. The CDR3 is 13 amino acids. CDR3 DNA sequence: TGTGCCAGCAACCCCAGTGGGGCTCACGAGCAGTACTTC. Residues: CASNPSGAHEQYF.

A word on this clone: The junction does not match germline at one end; this may be a read error. V usage is TRBV4-1 and J usage is TRBJ1-1; TRBD1 agrees at 9 bases. CDR3 size: 14 residues. Looked up from germline, CDR1 is MGHRA and CDR2 is YSYEKL. The DNA for the CDR3 is TGCGCCAGCAGCCAACAGAGCGACCGGGACAGGGTACGATTT. Protein product: CASSQQSDRDRVRF.

About this clone itself: Different DNA sequences within this sample yield the same CDR3. The rearrangement joins TRBV7-2 to TRBJ2-1; no firm D call. CDR1 and CDR2 (germline): SGHTA, FQGNSA. The V end lost 1 base, the J end lost 9 bases, and 10 bases lay between the germline ends. The CDR3 is made up of 13 amino acids. CDR3 nucleotide sequence: TGTGCCAGCAGCTTAGTATTGGGCGGTGAGCAGTTCTTC. Translation: CASSLVLGGEQFF.

This clone was detected only a few times. The chain couples TRBV7-2 to TRBJ1-1; the D is unclear. Germline CDR1 is SGHTA and CDR2 is FQGNSA. The CDR3 is made up of 14 amino acids. The V end lost 1 base, the J end lost 5 bases, and 11 bases lay between the germline ends. The CDR3 loop is CASSLGNLGTEAFF. CDR3 DNA: TGTGCCAGCAGCTTAGGTAACTTGGGGACTGAAGCTTTCTTT.